This note documents a single TCR beta chain sequence. The repertoire was sequenced with immunoSEQ multiplex PCR; TCRdb's copy has only in-frame clones and lacks some. Among about 80,000 clones listed, around four fifths were seen once. Stated time point: pretreatment peripheral blood. Locally advanced or metastatic urothelial carcinoma affected all patients. This sample is drawn from a study of PD-L1 blockade in urothelial cancer. Study as a whole: Atezolizumab 1,200 mg was given intravenously every 3 weeks, starting 2014. A median approximately 140,000 T cells were found in blood samples.

The CDR3 runs 17 residues. Germline V gives CDR1 SNHLY, CDR2 FYNNEI. After removal of 2 bases from V and 4 bases from J, the junction contained 11 bases not matched to a gene. The source was PBMCs, collected around atezolizumab (anti-PD-L1) treatment. The rearrangement links TRBV2 to TRBJ1-5, with TRBD1 identical over 7 bases. This sequence was found in a man between 35 and 55 years old with urothelial cancer. The CDR3 here is CASSERGLAGGNQPQHF. The DNA for the CDR3 is TGTGCCAGCAGTGAAAGGGGATTGGCAGGGGGTAATCAGCCCCAGCATTTT.